The next 29 T cell receptor beta chains were all read from a single sample in a study of metastatic and nonmetastatic thyroid tumors. Thyroid surgery was preceded by no treatment in any patient. TCRdb reassembled clones from the PCR reads with MiXCR. This table holds some 10,000 clones, over 9.5% found once. The sample was tumor tissue. The receptor set was obtained from a female donor with papillary thyroid cancer or a benign thyroid nodule (not recorded which). Some clones in this sample may be carry-over from other donors' samples.

In this sample, this clone turned up a few times. The genes are TRBV6-5 and TRBJ1-2, with 11 bases that match TRBD1. With V trimmed by 3 bases and J by 8 bases, 5 bases remained unmatched. This CDR3 comprises 14 residues. Germline V lookup: CDR1 MNHEY, CDR2 SVGAGI. The CDR3 nucleotides are TGTGCCAGCAGTTATTCCGGGACAGGGGGAGGCTACACCTTC. This translates into CASSYSGTGGGYTF.

In this sample, this clone turned up many times. This chain connects TRBV5-6 to TRBJ2-1; D might be TRBD2 (5 bases). V shed 7 bases and J shed 0 bases, with 14 bases lying between them. The germline V gene encodes CDR1 SGHDT and CDR2 YYEEEE. The CDR3 has 15 amino acids. DNA for the CDR3: TGTGCCAGCCTGCGGGCGTATGACTCCTACAATGAGCAGTTCTTC. Translating gives CASLRAYDSYNEQFF. The full variable domain, rest sourced from reference TRBV5-6 and TRBJ2-1, is DAGVTQSPTHLIKTRGQQVTLRCSPKSGHDTVSWYQQALGQGPQFIFQYYEEEERQRGNFPDRFSGHQFPNYSSELNVNALLLGDSALYLCASLRAYDSYNEQFFGPGTRLTVL.

The sample holds many counts of this clone. The chain joins TRBV30 to TRBJ1-6; the D is unclear. The germline V gene has CDR1 GTSNPN and CDR2 SVGIG (reference sequence). Trimming stripped 5 bases from V and 8 bases from J, with 25 bases between. This CDR3 comprises 17 residues. CDR3 loop: CAWGPRRRQPSYSPLHF. CDR3 sequence (DNA): TGTGCCTGGGGACCAAGACGTAGACAACCTTCTTATTCACCCCTCCACTTT.

In its sample, this clone ranks as medium-sized (0.01 to 0.1%). The chain links TRBV27 to TRBJ1-5; D is ambiguous. V gave up 5 bases and J gave up 2 bases, with 4 bases separating them. There are 12 residues in the CDR3. Per germline, CDR1 MNHEY and CDR2 SMNVEV (reference sequence). CDR3 in DNA: TGTGCCAGCAGTGGGGGCAATCAGCCCCAGCATTTT. Amino acid sequence: CASSGGNQPQHF.

The table lists this clone with many counts. The genes are TRBV2 and TRBJ1-5; D is possibly TRBD1 (5 bases). The CDR3 has 13 amino acids. The germline V and J ends were trimmed by 8 bases and 5 bases, with 13 bases remaining between them. CDR1 is SNHLY, CDR2 FYNNEI, per germline. For the CDR3, the DNA is TGTGCCAGCCCATCCGGGACGGATCAGCCCCAGCATTTT. The encoded protein is CASPSGTDQPQHF.

This clone occurred many times. The V call is TRBV19, the J call TRBJ2-1; 10 bases align to TRBD1. Trimming took 5 bases from V and 4 from J; bases not matched to a gene: 11. This CDR3 spans 17 amino acids. Germline V gene lookup returns CDR1 LNHDA and CDR2 SQIVND (reference sequence). The CDR3 DNA sequence: TGTGCCAGTAGTCTATCGCCGGGACAGGGGTGGTACAATGAGCAGTTCTTC. This encodes CASSLSPGQGWYNEQFF.

This clone was detected only a few times. A much larger clone differs by one base, so this may be a read error. At the DNA level, this CDR3 is encoded by other sequences in the same sample as well. This chain uses TRBV2 with TRBJ2-5; 11 bases match TRBD2. Looked up from germline, CDR1 is SNHLY and CDR2 is FYNNEI. The CDR3 is made up of 16 amino acids. The chain's CDR3 is CAGSGRGLAEQETQYF. CDR3 nucleotide sequence: TGTGCCGGCTCCGGGAGGGGACTAGCGGAGCAAGAGACTCAGTACTTC.

The table lists this clone with many counts. The V call is TRBV6-5, the J call TRBJ2-3, with 9 bases identical to TRBD2. Germline CDR1 and CDR2: MNHEY and SVGAGI. The CDR3 is made up of 21 amino acids. V lost 4 bases to trimming and J lost 4 bases; unmatched junction nucleotides: 24. The CDR3 spells CASSSPPTAGGDATWADTQYF. DNA of the CDR3: TGTGCCAGCAGTTCACCCCCGACGGCGGGGGGGGATGCAACCTGGGCAGATACGCAGTATTTT.

The V gene is TRBV19, the J gene TRBJ1-6, with TRBD1 identical over 9 bases. V was pared by 10 bases and J by 9 bases, with 4 bases of the junction left unmatched. Germline assignment: CDR1 LNHDA and CDR2 SQIVND (reference sequence). This CDR3 is built from 12 residues. CDR3 amino acids: CANLTGGSPLHF. CDR3 DNA: TGTGCCAACCTGACAGGGGGTTCACCCCTCCACTTT.

This clone came up a few times. The rearrangement joins TRBV12-3 or TRBV12-4 to TRBJ2-2; TRBD1 aligns across 8 bases. The junction had 6 bases not matched to a gene; V was cut back by 1 base and J by 8 bases. This CDR3 has 15 residues. The CDR3 is CASSLGSGGTGELFF. CDR3 nucleotide sequence: TGTGCCAGCAGTTTAGGGTCAGGGGGCACTGGGGAGCTGTTTTTT.

This clone has a count of ten or more. This chain joins TRBV5-6 and TRBJ2-2; D unclear. Trimming cost V 4 bases and J 5 bases, with 9 bases left between them. Germline-derived CDR1 and CDR2 are SGHDT and YYEEEE. This CDR3 spans 13 amino acids. CDR3 sequence reads: CASSPSVTGELFF. The CDR3 region has the DNA TGTGCCAGCAGCCCATCAGTGACCGGGGAGCTGTTTTTT. Looking up the rest from reference TRBV5-6 and TRBJ2-2 gives the full variable domain: DAGVTQSPTHLIKTRGQQVTLRCSPKSGHDTVSWYQQALGQGPQFIFQYYEEEERQRGNFPDRFSGHQFPNYSSELNVNALLLGDSALYLCASSPSVTGELFFGEGSRLTVL.

This clone was seen ten or more times. The rearrangement joins TRBV25-1 to TRBJ1-4; D unresolved. This CDR3 contains 16 residues. V shed 4 bases and J shed 6 bases, with 18 bases lying between them. Germline-derived CDR1 and CDR2 are MGHDK and SYGVNS. The DNA of the CDR3 is TGTGCCAGCAGTGGTCGCGGCCTAACGACGGATGAAAAACTGTTTTTT. This sequence encodes CASSGRGLTTDEKLFF.

This clone has more than one count but fewer than ten. This chain links TRBV10-3 with TRBJ2-3, with a weak D call TRBD2 (6 bases). Germline assignment: CDR1 ENHRY and CDR2 SYGVKD. Trimming pared 10 bases from V and 2 bases from J, leaving 10 bases between. CDR3 length equals 12 residues. CDR3 sequence reads: CATRDFTDTQYF. The CDR3 DNA follows: TGTGCCACCCGGGACTTCACAGATACGCAGTATTTT.

This clone was detected ten times or more. This may come from a read error, since a much larger clone is one base off. The chain couples TRBV12-3 or TRBV12-4 to TRBJ1-6, with D unresolved. The length of the CDR3 is 16 residues. Trimming stripped 5 bases from V and 0 bases from J, with 11 bases between. Here the CDR3 reads CASSTRGGSYNSPLHF. CDR3 coding DNA: TGTGCCAGCAGTACCCGAGGAGGCTCCTATAATTCACCCCTCCACTTT.

This clone was observed many times. The chain carries TRBV4-2 and TRBJ1-2, with 9 positions matching TRBD1. Germline V gene data show CDR1 as LGHNA and CDR2 as YNFKEQ. The CDR3 totals 15 residues. Trimming removed 4 bases from V and 8 bases from J; junction bases left unmatched: 11. The CDR3 nucleotides are TGTGCCAGCAGCCCATCGTCCGGGACAGGGCAAGGCTACACCTTC. It specifies CASSPSSGTGQGYTF.

This clone was recorded many times. The CDR3 DNA sequence: TGTGCCAGCAGTTATTCCCATAATGGGGGGGCGAGGGAGACCCAGTACTTC. Protein sequence: CASSYSHNGGARETQYF. The chain recombines TRBV6-6 with TRBJ2-5, with a weak D call TRBD2 (7 bases). Trimming stripped 3 bases from V and 5 bases from J, with 22 bases between. This CDR3 has 17 amino acids. The germline CDR1 and CDR2 sequences are MNHNY and SVGAGI (reference sequence).

The genes are TRBV20-1 and TRBJ2-2; no clear D gene. Germline loops: CDR1 DFQATT, CDR2 SNEGSKA (reference sequence). V was trimmed by 0 bases and J by 4 bases, leaving 6 bases between them. The length of the CDR3 is 13 residues. CDR3 sequence: CSARDRPTGELFF. The CDR3 nucleotides are TGCAGTGCTAGAGACAGGCCCACCGGGGAGCTGTTTTTT.

In its sample, this clone was seen many times. CDR3 residues: CSALALEILGSYGYTF. The CDR3 bases are TGCAGTGCTCTCGCCCTGGAGATCCTCGGAAGCTATGGCTACACCTTC. V is TRBV20-1 and J is TRBJ1-2; no clear D gene. CDR1 and CDR2 from the germline V gene are DFQATT and SNEGSKA (reference sequence). The V end was cut by 5 bases, the J end by 4 bases, with 23 bases between. CDR3 length: 16 residues.

This chain connects TRBV20-1 to TRBJ2-5, with D uncertain. In germline, CDR1 is DFQATT, CDR2 SNEGSKA (reference sequence). The CDR3 is made up of 14 amino acids. V lost 3 bases to trimming and J lost 1 base, with 12 bases between them. In nucleotides, the CDR3 is TGCAGTGCTAGTCAGGTGCTCGTCCAAGAGACCCAGTACTTC. It yields the protein CSASQVLVQETQYF.

Details on this clone: The junction shows a germline mismatch at one end, possibly a read error. This chain uses TRBV6-1 with TRBJ1-1; no clear D. The germline CDR1 and CDR2 sequences are MNHNS and SASEGT. The CDR3 contains 14 residues. CDR3 nucleotides: TGTGTCAGCAGTATGACACCTTGGAACACTGAAGCCTTCTTT. It yields the protein CVSSMTPWNTEAFF.

A few counts support this clone. The V call is TRBV28, the J call TRBJ2-2; TRBD2 is a possible D gene (5 bases). From germline, CDR1 is MDHEN and CDR2 SYDVKM. V lost 2 bases, J lost 6 bases, and 7 bases lay in between. The CDR3 contains 13 residues. CDR3 loop: CASSLVRAGELFF. Written as DNA, the CDR3 is TGTGCCAGCAGTTTAGTGAGGGCCGGGGAGCTGTTTTTT.

There are many counts of this clone. The chain combines TRBV27 with TRBJ2-5; 8 positions match TRBD2. This CDR3 is built from 16 residues. Germline assignment: CDR1 MNHEY and CDR2 SMNVEV (reference sequence). The ends lost 8 bases at V and 3 bases at J; junction bases unmatched: 14. The CDR3 DNA is TGTGCCAGCGCCGGAGAAAAAAATAGCGGGGAAGAGACCCAGTACTTC. Translating gives CASAGEKNSGEETQYF.

This clone showed up many times. The chain has TRBV5-1 and TRBJ2-5; no clear D. Germline CDR1 reads SGHRS; CDR2 reads YFSETQ. This CDR3 has 12 amino acids. V was pared by 0 bases and J by 5 bases, with 5 bases between. The CDR3 spells CASSLVGETQYF. In nucleotides, the CDR3 is TGCGCCAGCAGCTTGGTGGGGGAGACCCAGTACTTC.

This clone was detected many times. The rearrangement uses TRBV5-8 and TRBJ1-6; D is ambiguous. V lost 2 bases and J lost 5, with 14 bases in between. CDR1 is SGHTS and CDR2 is YDEGEE in the germline V gene. There are 16 residues in the CDR3. The CDR3 is CASSFRPPGDNSPLHF. The CDR3 coding sequence is TGTGCCAGCAGCTTCCGGCCCCCGGGCGATAATTCACCCCTCCACTTT. The variable domain in full, completed from reference TRBV5-8 and TRBJ1-6, reads EAGVTQSPTHLIKTRGQQATLRCSPISGHTSVYWYQQALGLGLQFLLWYDEGEERNRGNFPPRFSGRQFPNYSSELNVNALELEDSALYLCASSFRPPGDNSPLHFGNGTRLTVT.

Sample share makes this clone medium-sized. The CDR3 loop reads CASSPPRVNGQPQHF. The CDR3 DNA reads as TGTGCCAGCAGTCCCCCCAGAGTGAACGGGCAGCCCCAGCATTTT. The chain links TRBV28 to TRBJ1-5; D is undetermined. The germline gives CDR1 MDHEN, CDR2 SYDVKM. The germline V and J ends were trimmed by 5 bases and 7 bases, with 18 bases remaining between them. This CDR3 has 15 amino acids. The complete variable domain, with remaining parts taken from reference TRBV28 and TRBJ1-5, reads DVKVTQSSRYLVKRTGEKVFLECVQDMDHENMFWYRQDPGLGLRLIYFSYDVKMKEKGDIPEGYSVSREKKERFSLILESASTNQTSMYLCASSPPRVNGQPQHFGDGTRLSIL.

Details on this clone: The junction and the germline gene differ at one end; a read error may be behind it. V is TRBV2 and J is TRBJ2-5; D ambiguous. This CDR3 region has 12 residues. Germline V gives CDR1 SNHLY, CDR2 FYNNEI. The CDR3 DNA reads as TGTGCCAGCAGCGAAAGGAGAGAGACCAAGTACTTC. Protein sequence: CASSERRETKYF.

At least ten counts were recorded for this clone. The chain is built from TRBV4-1 and TRBJ2-2; TRBD2 aligns across 8 bases. Germline V gene lookup returns CDR1 MGHRA and CDR2 YSYEKL. The CDR3 covers 15 residues. The ends lost 4 bases at V and 3 bases at J; junction bases unmatched: 4. The CDR3, as DNA: TGCGCCAGCAGCCCCTCGGGGGGGTACACCGGGGAGCTGTTTTTT. As protein: CASSPSGGYTGELFF.

This clone showed up just a few times. A read error may produce the germline difference seen at one junction end. The gene calls are TRBV19 and TRBJ2-1; D may be TRBD2 (5 bases). Germline lookup yields CDR1 LNHDA and CDR2 SQIVND (reference sequence). This CDR3 contains 15 residues. Here the CDR3 DNA reads TGTGCCAGCCGGGGTATTTCAAGCTCCTGCAATGAGCAGTTCTTC. As protein: CASRGISSSCNEQFF.

On this clone itself: Relative to the germline gene, one junction end is altered; a read error may explain this. This chain uses TRBV30 with TRBJ1-3; D perhaps matches TRBD1 (5 bases). The CDR3 sequence is 16 residues long. The V gene's germline CDR1 is GTSNPN and CDR2 SVGIG (reference sequence). The CDR3 nucleotides are TGTGTCTGGAGCCCCTGGGACCCCCGGTCCGGGAACACCATATATTTT. Protein product: CVWSPWDPRSGNTIYF.